What follows describes a single T cell receptor beta chain. Antigen specificity is unknown. This sample was included in a study of cytotoxic CD8 clonotypes in ibrutinib-treated CLL. Study findings and constraints: The times at which samples were taken varied between sustained-remission and progressing patients. Public clonotypes were seen rarely and were contracted or stable on treatment.

V shed 4 bases, J shed 7 bases, and the junction held 7 bases outside the gene matches. Germline CDR1 is SGDLS and CDR2 is YYNGEE. The CDR3 has 16 amino acids. Here immunoSEQ multiplex PCR was the method, and the copy in TCRdb shows in-frame clones only, minus some. This repertoire shows 150,000 to 250,000 clones, around 72% found once; its top ten account for 13%. This clonotype was sampled from a human donor with chronic lymphocytic leukemia. This chain uses TRBV9 with TRBJ2-1; TRBD2 agrees at 14 bases. Sample: PBMCs, taken after 24 months of ibrutinib treatment. CDR3 loop: CASSLRTSGRTNEQFF. The CDR3 coding sequence is TGTGCCAGCAGCCTCCGGACTAGCGGGAGGACTAATGAGCAGTTCTTC.